One sample yielded the 31 T cell receptor beta chains listed below, sequenced in a study of T cell changes during pregnancy in multiple sclerosis. Measured with immunoSEQ multiplex PCR; TCRdb has only the in-frame clones, and not every one. The sample includes more than 50,000 clones, around 94% of them seen just once. Sequenced material: CD8+ T cells from peripheral blood mononuclear cells, taken after pregnancy. Receptor source: a female donor with multiple sclerosis, enrolled in a pregnancy study.

V is TRBV14 and J is TRBJ1-2, with TRBD1 as a possible D gene (6 bases). V was cut by 2 bases and J by 2 bases, with 6 bases left in between. Germline-derived CDR1 and CDR2 are SGHDN and FVKESK. CDR3 length: 13 amino acids. DNA of the CDR3: TGTGCCAGCAGCCAACAGGGGAACTATGGCTACACCTTC. Protein: CASSQQGNYGYTF.

The chain combines TRBV7-9 with TRBJ1-1; a possible D gene is TRBD1 (6 bases). This CDR3 comprises 17 residues. The ends were cut back, 1 base at V and 1 base at J, with 16 bases in the middle. Germline V lookup: CDR1 SEHNR, CDR2 FQNEAQ (reference sequence). The CDR3 region has the DNA TGTGCCAGCAGCTTAGTTGGCTGGACAGCAAAGAACACTGAAGCTTTCTTT. Translation gives CASSLVGWTAKNTEAFF.

V gene TRBV4-1 combines with J gene TRBJ2-7, with 7 bases that match TRBD2. Germline CDR1 reads MGHRA; CDR2 reads YSYEKL. This CDR3 contains 13 residues. V lost 4 bases and J lost 9; bases outside the gene matches: 9. The CDR3 coding sequence is TGCGCCAGCAGCCCCCCCGGTGGGGGGGGGCAGTACTTC. Its protein is CASSPPGGGGQYF.

V gene TRBV29-1 combines with J gene TRBJ2-7, with D perhaps matching TRBD2 (6 bases). The CDR3 length is 12 residues. The germline V gene encodes CDR1 SQVTM and CDR2 ANQGSEA. The V gene lost 6 bases and the J gene lost 2 bases, with 11 bases spanning the gap. CDR3 protein: CSVRDGPYEQYF. As DNA, the CDR3 is TGCAGCGTGCGGGACGGCCCCTACGAGCAGTACTTC.

The CDR3 region has the DNA TGTGCCAGCAGTTACTTGGCAGGGCCCAACTCCTACGAGCAGTACTTC. It is translated as CASSYLAGPNSYEQYF. This chain connects TRBV6-5 to TRBJ2-7; D perhaps matches TRBD1 (5 bases). This CDR3 region has 16 residues. Germline V gene lookup returns CDR1 MNHEY and CDR2 SVGAGI. V shed 1 base and J shed 0 bases, with 13 bases lying between them.

In nucleotides, the CDR3 is TGTGCCTGGAGACCTTTAGCGCGCAATGAGCAGTTCTTC. Translating it yields CAWRPLARNEQFF. The chain carries TRBV30 and TRBJ2-1, with D perhaps TRBD2 (5 bases). Germline CDR1 GTSNPN, CDR2 SVGIG (reference sequence). The CDR3 extends over 13 amino acids. V lost 3 bases and J lost 6, with 12 bases in between.

A single count supports this clone. The chain uses TRBV27 and TRBJ2-7; weak D call: TRBD2 (6 bases). This CDR3 region has 14 residues. CDR1 is MNHEY and CDR2 is SMNVEV in the germline V gene (reference sequence). V lost 6 bases and J 2 bases, leaving 14 bases between the germline ends. The CDR3 is CASSLRAGTYEQYF. The CDR3, as DNA: TGTGCCAGCAGCCTCCGGGCGGGGACCTACGAGCAGTACTTC.

The chain links TRBV14 to TRBJ2-7; maybe TRBD2 (5 bases). Trimming pared 1 base from V and 0 bases from J, leaving 28 bases between. Per the germline V gene, CDR1 is SGHDN and CDR2 is FVKESK. The CDR3 is 21 amino acids. The CDR3, as DNA: TGTGCCAGCAGCCAAGTAAAAATCCCAATACTTCGGGAAGGGAACTCCTACGAGCAGTACTTC. Amino acid sequence: CASSQVKIPILREGNSYEQYF.

The sample holds one count of this clone. The CDR3 DNA sequence: TGCGCCAGCAGCGCGTCCCTAGCGGGATTCCATGAGCAGTTCTTC. As protein: CASSASLAGFHEQFF. The chain recombines TRBV5-1 with TRBJ2-1, with 9 nucleotides matching TRBD2. The germline CDR1 and CDR2 sequences are SGHRS and YFSETQ. CDR3 length equals 15 residues. J gave up 8 bases and V 4 bases, and 10 bases lay outside the gene matches.

The V gene is TRBV6-1, the J gene TRBJ1-4, with 9 bases aligning to TRBD1. Germline CDR1 and CDR2: MNHNS and SASEGT. The V gene end was trimmed by 5 bases and the J gene end by 10 bases; junction bases not matched to a gene: 11. This CDR3 has 15 residues. The CDR3 DNA is TGTGCCAGCAGTATCTCCGGGACAGGGCCAGGAAAACTGTTTTTT. Amino acids: CASSISGTGPGKLFF.

Only one count was recorded for this clone. The V and J genes are TRBV6-5 and TRBJ1-1, with D perhaps matching TRBD1 (6 bases). The CDR3 is 15 amino acids. The germline CDR1 and CDR2 sequences are MNHEY and SVGAGI. Deletions cut 2 bases from V and 0 bases from J, with 10 bases between. This CDR3 reads CASSYGGALNTEAFF. CDR3 DNA sequence: TGTGCCAGCAGTTACGGGGGGGCGCTGAACACTGAAGCTTTCTTT.

The chain is built from TRBV10-3 and TRBJ2-7, with 9 positions matching TRBD2. Trimming took 6 bases from V and 0 from J; bases not matched to a gene: 6. This CDR3 spans 15 amino acids. The germline V gene has CDR1 ENHRY and CDR2 SYGVKD. The DNA of the CDR3 is TGTGCCATCAGCGCCAGCGGGAGGTACTCCTACGAGCAGTACTTC. Protein product: CAISASGRYSYEQYF.

V gene TRBV27 combines with J gene TRBJ2-2; 8 bases agree with TRBD2. The length of the CDR3 is 15 residues. With 5 bases clipped from V and 3 bases from J, the junction kept 5 bases outside the gene matches. Germline CDR1 is MNHEY and CDR2 is SMNVEV (reference sequence). The CDR3 nucleotides read TGTGCCAGCAGTCCCCGGGGGGGGTACACCGGGGAGCTGTTTTTT. It encodes CASSPRGGYTGELFF.

This chain links TRBV14 with TRBJ2-7; 11 bases match TRBD2. The CDR3 sequence is 15 residues long. The trim removed 4 bases at V and 7 bases at J, leaving 9 bases unmatched. Germline V gives CDR1 SGHDN, CDR2 FVKESK. This chain's CDR3 is CASSPRLAGLNEQYF. Here the CDR3 DNA reads TGTGCCAGCAGCCCGAGACTAGCGGGGTTGAATGAGCAGTACTTC. Looking up the rest from reference TRBV14 and TRBJ2-7 gives the full variable domain: EAGVTQFPSHSVIEKGQTVTLRCDPISGHDNLYWYRRVMGKEIKFLLHFVKESKQDESGMPNNRFLAERTGGTYSTLKVQPAELEDSGVYFCASSPRLAGLNEQYFGPGTRLTVT.

The chain uses TRBV11-2 and TRBJ2-7; D is unresolved. Germline-derived CDR1 and CDR2 are SGHAT and FQNNGV. The CDR3 is made up of 15 amino acids. V was trimmed by 0 bases and J by 1 base, leaving 10 bases between them. The CDR3, as DNA: TGTGCCAGCAGCTTAGATCCCGCGGATTCCTACGAGCAGTACTTC. This codes for CASSLDPADSYEQYF. The whole variable domain, remainder taken from reference TRBV11-2 and TRBJ2-7, is EAGVAQSPRYKIIEKRQSVAFWCNPISGHATLYWYQQILGQGPKLLIQFQNNGVVDDSQLPKDRFSAERLKGVDSTLKIQPAKLEDSAVYLCASSLDPADSYEQYFGPGTRLTVT.

The rearrangement uses TRBV4-1 and TRBJ2-7, with 7 bases that match TRBD1. The J segment lost 4 bases and the V segment lost 1 base, leaving 4 bases of the junction unmatched. Germline V gene sequence: CDR1 MGHRA, CDR2 YSYEKL. This CDR3 is 14 amino acids long. The DNA for the CDR3 is TGCGCCAGCAGCCAAGTATCCAGGGGGTACGAGCAGTACTTC. Encoded protein: CASSQVSRGYEQYF.

The rearrangement uses TRBV4-3 and TRBJ2-7, with D uncertain. V was clipped by 0 bases and J by 5 bases, with 17 bases between them. From germline, CDR1 is LGHNA and CDR2 YSLEER. The CDR3 totals 16 residues. CDR3: CASSQDSRQFYDEQYF. The CDR3 bases are TGCGCCAGCAGCCAAGATTCGCGGCAGTTCTACGACGAGCAGTACTTC.

The chain carries TRBV2 and TRBJ2-7, with TRBD2 matching over 7 bases. This CDR3 comprises 15 residues. Germline-derived CDR1 and CDR2 are SNHLY and FYNNEI. V lost 5 bases and J lost 3; bases outside the gene matches: 10. Written as DNA, the CDR3 is TGTGCCAGCAGTACGCCGGGGGGAGCAAGCTACGAGCAGTACTTC. Translated: CASSTPGGASYEQYF.

The chain employs TRBV29-1 and TRBJ2-7; weak D call: TRBD1 (5 bases). This CDR3 is built from 12 residues. Germline V gives CDR1 SQVTM, CDR2 ANQGSEA. V shed 3 bases and J shed 3 bases, with 9 bases lying between them. The CDR3 DNA reads TGCAGCGTTGAGGGGCAAGGCTACGAGCAGTACTTC. Amino acid sequence: CSVEGQGYEQYF.

The CDR3 sequence is CASSLQAGRTDTQYF. The DNA for the CDR3 is TGCGCCAGCAGCTTGCAAGCAGGGCGCACAGATACGCAGTATTTT. The V gene is TRBV5-1, the J gene TRBJ2-3, with D possibly being TRBD1 (5 bases). V was pared by 1 base and J by 1 base, with 10 bases between. CDR3 length equals 15 residues. Germline V gives CDR1 SGHRS, CDR2 YFSETQ. Looking up the rest from reference TRBV5-1 and TRBJ2-3 gives the full variable domain: KAGVTQTPRYLIKTRGQQVTLSCSPISGHRSVSWYQQTPGQGLQFLFEYFSETQRNKGNFPGRFSGRQFSNSRSEMNVSTLELGDSALYLCASSLQAGRTDTQYFGPGTRLTVL.

V is TRBV6-5 and J is TRBJ2-2; D possibly corresponds to TRBD1 (5 bases). The CDR3 is 11 amino acids. Germline CDR1 MNHEY, CDR2 SVGAGI. V lost 10 bases and J lost 7, with 10 bases in between. This chain's CDR3 is CATSGLGELFF. CDR3 nucleotides: TGTGCCACATCAGGGCTCGGGGAGCTGTTTTTT.

In this sample, this clone turned up a few times. This chain links TRBV27 with TRBJ2-7; D gene uncertain. The germline V and J ends were trimmed by 7 bases and 0 bases, with 16 bases remaining between them. The CDR3 totals 15 residues. Germline CDR1 MNHEY, CDR2 SMNVEV (reference sequence). CDR3 sequence reads: CASKNLEENSYEQYF. CDR3 nucleotide sequence: TGTGCCAGCAAAAACCTTGAGGAGAACTCCTACGAGCAGTACTTC.

The chain couples TRBV2 to TRBJ1-2; 12 nucleotides match TRBD1. The trim removed 4 bases at V and 2 bases at J, leaving 8 bases unmatched. Per germline, CDR1 SNHLY and CDR2 FYNNEI. The CDR3 has 17 residues. The CDR3: CASSGPGQGASNYGYTF. The DNA for the CDR3 is TGTGCCAGCAGTGGGCCGGGACAGGGGGCGTCGAACTATGGCTACACCTTC.

The chain has TRBV7-3 and TRBJ2-3; maybe TRBD2 (5 bases). The germline V gene has CDR1 SGHTA and CDR2 FQGTGA. V dropped 2 bases and J dropped 0 bases, with 12 bases sitting between them. The CDR3 totals 16 residues. For the CDR3, the DNA is TGTGCCAGCAGCTTATTGGGCGGGTCTAGCACAGATACGCAGTATTTT. As protein: CASSLLGGSSTDTQYF.

This clone showed up just a few times. The J gene is TRBJ1-2, the V gene TRBV7-9; TRBD1 aligns across 7 bases. The trim removed 5 bases at V and 0 bases at J, leaving 12 bases unmatched. This CDR3 is built from 17 residues. The germline gives CDR1 SEHNR, CDR2 FQNEAQ (reference sequence). This CDR3 is CASSPSGGGVPNYGYTF. In nucleotides, the CDR3 is TGTGCCAGCAGCCCATCCGGAGGGGGCGTTCCTAACTATGGCTACACCTTC.

This chain joins TRBV19 and TRBJ1-1; D ambiguous. This CDR3 region has 13 residues. The V end lost 3 bases, the J end lost 1 base, and 6 bases lay between the germline ends. Germline V gives CDR1 LNHDA, CDR2 SQIVND (reference sequence). CDR3 region: CASSIRANTEAFF. Here the CDR3 DNA reads TGTGCCAGTAGTATTCGAGCGAACACTGAAGCTTTCTTT. Full variable domain (outside the CDR3, taken from reference TRBV19 and TRBJ1-1): DGGITQSPKYLFRKEGQNVTLSCEQNLNHDAMYWYRQDPGQGLRLIYYSQIVNDFQKGDIAEGYSVSREKKESFPLTVTSAQKNPTAFYLCASSIRANTEAFFGQGTRLTVV.

The chain recombines TRBV9 with TRBJ2-7; 7 positions match TRBD1. The germline CDR1 and CDR2 sequences are SGDLS and YYNGEE. The CDR3 covers 14 residues. With V trimmed by 3 bases and J by 3 bases, 6 bases remained unmatched. The CDR3 here is CASSGRQGYYEQYF. DNA of the CDR3: TGTGCCAGCAGCGGACGACAGGGATACTACGAGCAGTACTTC. Filled out from reference TRBV9 and TRBJ2-7, the complete variable domain reads DSGVTQTPKHLITATGQRVTLRCSPRSGDLSVYWYQQSLDQGLQFLIQYYNGEERAKGNILERFSAQQFPDLHSELNLSSLELGDSALYFCASSGRQGYYEQYFGPGTRLTVT.

The chain carries TRBV15 and TRBJ2-7; the match to TRBD2 covers 7 bases. Germline CDR1 is LNHNV and CDR2 is YYDKDF (reference sequence). V dropped 3 bases and J dropped 2; count of bases not matched to a gene: 4. The CDR3 runs 14 residues. This CDR3 reads CATSRASGTYEQYF. CDR3 DNA: TGTGCCACCAGCAGGGCTAGCGGCACCTACGAGCAGTACTTC.

The rearrangement links TRBV27 to TRBJ2-1; TRBD2 agrees at 7 bases. The V and J ends lost 3 bases and 9 bases, in that order; junction bases with no gene match: 8. The CDR3 contains 14 residues. In germline, CDR1 is MNHEY, CDR2 SMNVEV (reference sequence). The CDR3 DNA is TGTGCCAGCAGTTTTAGCGGGCCGGAGGGTGAGCAGTTCTTC. Amino acid sequence: CASSFSGPEGEQFF.

This sequence joins TRBV4-1 and TRBJ2-1; 7 bases are shared with TRBD2. The CDR3 runs 16 residues. V trimming: 4 bases; J trimming: 0 bases; junction bases outside the gene matches: 6. CDR1 is MGHRA, CDR2 YSYEKL, per germline. The CDR3 region has the DNA TGCGCCAGCAGCCCGAGCGGGATTAGCTCCTACAATGAGCAGTTCTTC. Amino acids: CASSPSGISSYNEQFF.

J is TRBJ2-7 and V is TRBV6-5; a possible D gene is TRBD2 (6 bases). With 2 bases removed from V and 5 bases from J, the gap between germline ends came to 10 bases. From germline, CDR1 is MNHEY and CDR2 SVGAGI. The CDR3 consists of 13 residues. CDR3 nucleotides: TGTGCCAGCAGTTACGGCGGGACGGACGAGCAGTACTTC. Amino acids: CASSYGGTDEQYF.